The T cell receptor beta chain described here comes from a study of T cells in Graves' hyperthyroidism and ophthalmopathy. In its sample, this clonotype was seen many times. The TCR beta CDR3 regions underwent amplification using RNA transcripts as the source. With the HTBI primer set, the TCR CDR3 went through a first round of RT-PCR. TCRdb redid the calling of the multiplex PCR reads with MiXCR, one entry per CDR3 protein. The data hold about 510,000 distinct CDR3 sequences, with about 14% observed a single time. This CDR3 has 13 amino acids. Trimming shortened V by 2 bases and J by 4 bases, and 9 bases separated the two germline ends. Germline V gives CDR1 GTSNPN, CDR2 SVGIG (reference sequence).

The sequence was obtained from a woman aged 40 to 50 with Graves' hyperthyroidism. Sequenced input: blood. V is TRBV30 and J is TRBJ1-5; tentatively, D is TRBD1 (5 bases). CDR3 region: CAWSTEGNQPQHF. CDR3 DNA: TGTGCCTGGAGTACGGAGGGGAATCAGCCCCAGCATTTT.